These 20 T cell receptor beta chains originate from one sample sequenced in a study of CD8+CD57+ T cells in acquired aplastic anemia. It was genomic DNA that served as the template for profiling TCR beta VDJ and CDR3. One entry per CDR3 protein, called by TCRdb with MiXCR from the reads. The sample records hundreds of thousands of distinct CDR3 sequences, just under 70% being singletons. Specimen: sorted CD4+, CD8+, or CD8+CD57+ T cells (not recorded which) from PBMCs. Every receptor here comes from a human donor in good health, serving as a control.

This clonotype was seen at least ten times. The chain recombines TRBV6-2 or TRBV6-3 with TRBJ2-5; D might be TRBD1 (5 bases). Germline CDR1 is MNHEY and CDR2 is SVGEGT. V was clipped by 7 bases and J by 4 bases, with 22 bases between them. The CDR3 totals 16 residues. The CDR3 sequence: CASTLVGLSERETQYF. CDR3 coding DNA: TGTGCCAGCACCCTCGTGGGGCTTTCAGAGCGAGAGACCCAGTACTTC.

The sample holds one count of this clonotype. This likely comes from a read error, as the CDR3 has no conserved phenylalanine or tryptophan at its end. The DNA is left out, because the CDR3 cannot be placed on it with certainty; the CDR3 is given as TCRdb lists it. The genes are TRBV7-9 and TRBJ2-5; TRBD1 was called by the table and not checked on the DNA. Germline assignment: CDR1 SEHNR and CDR2 FQNEAQ (reference sequence). With termini counted, the CDR3 has 13 amino acids. The CDR3 loop is CASSQDGAGLSLY.

On this clonotype itself: The junction differs from germline at one of its ends, possibly a read error. V is TRBV19 and J is TRBJ1-5; D not certain. The germline V gene has CDR1 LNHDA and CDR2 SQIVND (reference sequence). This CDR3 contains 13 residues. This CDR3 reads CASSITQNSPHHF. CDR3 in DNA: TGTGCCAGCAGTATAACACAGAATTCACCCCACCACTTT.

This clonotype was seen many times. The rearrangement joins TRBV12-3 or TRBV12-4 to TRBJ1-6; D may be TRBD1 (6 bases). CDR3 length: 15 amino acids. The germline V and J ends were trimmed by 7 bases and 7 bases, with 17 bases remaining between them. CDR3 nucleotides: TGTGCCAGCACGTTCAGCGGAGGGGGGAATTCACCCCTCCACTTT. This translates into CASTFSGGGNSPLHF.

Only one count was recorded for this clonotype. The chain carries TRBV6-4 and TRBJ2-7; a possible D gene is TRBD2 (7 bases). CDR1 is MRHNA, CDR2 SNTAGT, per germline. CDR3 length equals 16 residues. V gave up 2 bases and J gave up 0 bases, with 14 bases separating them. The CDR3 sequence: CASSDRGPGGSYEQYF. In DNA form, the CDR3 reads TGTGCCAGCAGTGACCGGGGGCCGGGGGGCTCCTACGAGCAGTACTTC.

In its sample, this clonotype was seen many times. The chain combines TRBV7-8 with TRBJ1-6; TRBD1 matches at 8 bases. V lost 0 bases to trimming and J lost 6 bases; unmatched junction nucleotides: 7. The germline V gene has CDR1 SGHVS and CDR2 FQNEAQ. The CDR3 contains 17 residues. DNA of the CDR3: TGTGCCAGCAGCTTAGCTACAGGGGGAAGTTTTAATTCACCCCTCCACTTT. Translating it yields CASSLATGGSFNSPLHF.

Notes on this clonotype: One end of the junction is discordant with germline, which a read error may explain. The V and J genes are TRBV29-1 and TRBJ2-1, with 9 bases matching TRBD1. CDR1 and CDR2 (germline): SQVTM, ANQGSEA. The CDR3 runs 14 residues. CDR3 nucleotide sequence: TGTGCCAGCAGCTGGGACAGGGCCCACAATGAGCAGTTCTTC. Amino acids: CASSWDRAHNEQFF.

The chain has TRBV7-9 and TRBJ2-7, with D perhaps TRBD1 or TRBD2 (6 bases each). This CDR3 is built from 14 residues. The V end lost 1 base, the J end lost 2 bases, and 9 bases lay between the germline ends. CDR1 is SEHNR and CDR2 is FQNEAQ in the germline V gene (reference sequence). DNA for the CDR3: TGTGCCAGCAGCTTAGAGGAGGGGGCCTACGAGCAGTACTTC. Translated: CASSLEEGAYEQYF.

In the case of this clonotype: No conserved phenylalanine or tryptophan ends this CDR3, so it is likely a read error. Because the CDR3's place on the DNA is in doubt, the DNA is left out and the CDR3 is given as listed by TCRdb. The gene calls are TRBV9 and TRBJ1-2. Germline V lookup: CDR1 SGDLS, CDR2 YYNGEE. Counting both end residues, the CDR3 totals 13 amino acids. CDR3 sequence reads: CASSSHGGLNYEL.

The CDR3: CASGQGGRQSHYF. The CDR3 DNA reads TGTGCCAGCGGCCAGGGTGGGCGGCAGTCTCATTACTTC. This chain joins TRBV9 and TRBJ2-5, with D possibly matching TRBD1 (5 bases). The CDR3 is made up of 13 amino acids. The ends were cut back, 7 bases at V and 14 bases at J, with 24 bases in the middle. Germline lookup yields CDR1 SGDLS and CDR2 YYNGEE.

This clonotype was counted many times. The chain joins TRBV9 to TRBJ1-2; tentatively, D is TRBD1 (5 bases). Germline CDR1 reads SGDLS; CDR2 reads YYNGEE. The CDR3 has 14 amino acids. Trimming took 6 bases from V and 8 from J, leaving 20 bases between them. CDR3 in amino acids: CASNPGGRVGGYTF. The CDR3 bases are TGTGCCAGCAACCCGGGGGGACGGGTTGGGGGCTACACCTTC.

Note on this clonotype: No conserved phenylalanine or tryptophan is present at the end of the CDR3, so a read error is the likely explanation. The limits of the CDR3 on the DNA are not certain, so only TCRdb's listed CDR3 is given. The V call is TRBV7-2, the J call TRBJ2-5; the DNA was not used to check the table's D call, TRBD2. CDR1 SGHTA and CDR2 FQGNSA come from the germline V gene. The CDR3 spans 13 amino acids, including both terminal residues. The CDR3: CASSLGQLRAESQ.

The chain has TRBV20-1 and TRBJ1-2; D is undetermined. V dropped 3 bases and J dropped 8 bases, with 16 bases sitting between them. The CDR3 runs to 13 residues. CDR1 is DFQATT and CDR2 is SNEGSKA in the germline V gene (reference sequence). The CDR3 DNA reads as TGCAGTGCTAGCTCTTCTGTTCCAAAAGGCTACACCTTC. This sequence encodes CSASSSVPKGYTF.

This clonotype showed up many times. This rearrangement joins TRBV10-3 to TRBJ1-2; 8 positions agree with TRBD1. This CDR3 is built from 13 residues. The germline gives CDR1 ENHRY, CDR2 SYGVKD. With V trimmed by 8 bases and J by 1 base, 3 bases remained unmatched. The CDR3 DNA reads as TGTGCCATCCCAGGGGGCCTTAACTATGGCTACACCTTC. Its translation is CAIPGGLNYGYTF.

A few counts support this clonotype. This chain uses TRBV5-8 with TRBJ2-5; possibly TRBD2 for D (6 bases). Germline loops: CDR1 SGHTS, CDR2 YDEGEE. V lost 4 bases to trimming and J lost 4 bases, with 17 bases between them. CDR3 length equals 15 residues. The CDR3 DNA sequence: TGTGCCAGCAGCGGGGGACTTGGAAGGGGAGAGACCCAGTACTTC. As protein: CASSGGLGRGETQYF. The full variable domain, its missing parts supplied by reference TRBV5-8 and TRBJ2-5, is EAGVTQSPTHLIKTRGQQATLRCSPISGHTSVYWYQQALGLGLQFLLWYDEGEERNRGNFPPRFSGRQFPNYSSELNVNALELEDSALYLCASSGGLGRGETQYFGPGTRLLVL.

This chain connects TRBV20-1 to TRBJ2-7; D perhaps matches TRBD1 (6 bases). The CDR3 sequence is 12 residues long. From germline, CDR1 is DFQATT and CDR2 SNEGSKA (reference sequence). The V end lost 3 bases, the J end lost 4 bases, and 10 bases lay between the germline ends. The CDR3 DNA is TGCAGTGCTAGGCAGGGGTCGTACGAGCAGTACTTC. The encoded protein is CSARQGSYEQYF.

The chain recombines TRBV20-1 with TRBJ1-6, with 7 bases that match TRBD1. The trim removed 6 bases at V and 7 bases at J, leaving 6 bases unmatched. The CDR3 spans 13 residues. Germline CDR1 DFQATT, CDR2 SNEGSKA (reference sequence). The CDR3 region has the DNA TGCAGTGCCCGGGACAGTCCAAATTCACCCCTCCACTTT. This gives the protein CSARDSPNSPLHF.

The genes are TRBV20-1 and TRBJ2-1; the D is unclear. The CDR3 extends over 15 amino acids. Trimming shortened V by 4 bases and J by 7 bases, and 20 bases separated the two germline ends. Germline CDR1 DFQATT, CDR2 SNEGSKA (reference sequence). CDR3: CSAITACGSWNEQFF. CDR3 nucleotides: TGCAGTGCTATCACAGCGTGCGGCAGCTGGAATGAGCAGTTCTTC.

V gene TRBV20-1 combines with J gene TRBJ2-7; no clear D. Germline V lookup: CDR1 DFQATT, CDR2 SNEGSKA (reference sequence). V was cut by 2 bases and J by 0 bases, with 14 bases left in between. This CDR3 region has 15 residues. CDR3 coding DNA: TGCAGTGCTAGACCAGCCCATGAACACTCCTACGAGCAGTACTTC. Protein: CSARPAHEHSYEQYF.

The chain combines TRBV20-1 with TRBJ2-3, with D hard to call. In germline, CDR1 is DFQATT, CDR2 SNEGSKA (reference sequence). The V end lost 5 bases, the J end lost 3 bases, and 18 bases lay between the germline ends. The CDR3 has 15 residues. The chain's CDR3 is CSAFTVNSCTDTQYF. The CDR3, as DNA: TGCAGTGCTTTTACAGTCAATTCCTGTACAGATACGCAGTATTTT.